The sequence of this T cell receptor (beta chain) was determined in a study of blood T cell repertoires in COVID-19. About the study: Researchers got acute and convalescent COVID-19 samples from the United States, Italy and Spain. PBMCs, B-cell-depleted T cells, or T cells were the source of the cDNA or gDNA that made up the material.

This CDR3 comprises 15 residues. Germline assignment: CDR1 SGDLS and CDR2 YYNGEE. The ends were cut back, 3 bases at V and 0 bases at J, with 10 bases in the middle. In the source study's methods: Nucleated cell counts were estimated from reference gene primer amplification. The table came from immunoSEQ multiplex PCR; TCRdb's copy has only in-frame clones and leaves some out. That table is the source of V, J and clone size, and D and trimming were worked out from the DNA. This table has tens of thousands of clones, roughly 80% appearing once. Seattle's cohort entered during active infection and was followed longitudinally.

The sequence was collected from a man between 65 and 85 years old with COVID-19, enrolled during active disease. What was sequenced was peripheral blood. V usage is TRBV9 and J usage is TRBJ2-1, with D tentatively TRBD1 (6 bases). The CDR3: CASSATGYSYNEQFF. The CDR3 nucleotides are TGTGCCAGCAGCGCGACAGGTTACTCCTACAATGAGCAGTTCTTC.